This T cell receptor (beta chain) is from a study of T cells in Graves' hyperthyroidism and ophthalmopathy. At the level of the study: At initial diagnosis, before any treatment had begun, peripheral blood was obtained.

This clonotype was seen at least ten times. CDR3 length equals 14 residues. Trimming cost V 10 bases and J 6 bases; bases outside gene matches: 10. Germline V gene sequence: CDR1 SGHTA, CDR2 FQGNSA. A lack of ophthalmopathy progression within 18 months defined stable Graves' hyperthyroidism. Amplification targeted TCR beta CDR3 regions from RNA transcripts. Carried out on the TCR CDR3, a first-round RT-PCR used the HTBI primer set. MiXCR was run by TCRdb on the multiplex PCR reads, yielding one entry per CDR3 protein. This table holds roughly 720,000 distinct CDR3 sequences, 17% found once. The source material was blood. The chain is built from TRBV7-2 and TRBJ2-1, with 9 bases identical to TRBD1. This TCR was sampled from a man between 50 and 59 years old with Graves' hyperthyroidism. CDR3 residues: CAKENWDRANEQFF. The CDR3 nucleotides are TGTGCCAAGGAGAACTGGGACAGGGCCAATGAGCAGTTCTTC.